This TCR beta chain emerged from a study of cytomegalovirus exposure and HLA in healthy donors. V trimming: 2 bases; J trimming: 3 bases; junction bases outside the gene matches: 1. This CDR3 has 13 amino acids. The germline V gene encodes CDR1 MNHEY and CDR2 SVGAGI. The PCR made use of 60 Vbeta and 13 Jbeta primers. Sequencing used immunoSEQ multiplex PCR; TCRdb keeps in-frame clones, though not all of them. The sample has around 150,000 clones, approximately 77% seen once. The source of this sequence is a woman in her forties or fifties in good health and CMV-seronegative. The sequenced sample was PBMCs. V usage is TRBV6-5 and J usage is TRBJ2-7; TRBD1 matches at 7 bases. In DNA form, the CDR3 reads TGTGCCAGCAGTTACAGACAGGGCTACGAGCAGTACTTC. This translates into CASSYRQGYEQYF.